This TCR beta chain came from a study of blood T cell repertoires in COVID-19. Study overall: Acute-phase and convalescent COVID-19 samples originated in the United States, Italy and Spain. The cDNA or gDNA used as material had been derived from T cells, B-cell-depleted T cells, or PBMCs.

Seattle patients were enrolled during active infection and followed longitudinally. This CDR3 region has 14 residues. V was clipped by 8 bases and J by 7 bases, with 18 bases between them. Germline CDR1 reads ENHRY; CDR2 reads SYGVKD. As processed by the authors: How many nucleated cells were present was estimated from reference gene primer amplification. The protocol was immunoSEQ multiplex PCR, while the TCRdb copy is restricted to in-frame clones and leaves out a portion. Clonal size and the V and J genes are those of that table, whereas D and trimming came from the DNA. This table holds 250,000 to 350,000 clones, roughly 80% found once.

This sequence was found in a human donor with COVID-19, enrolled during active disease. The donor label of this sample is uncertain. Sequencing was done on a sample of peripheral blood. This rearrangement joins TRBV10-3 to TRBJ2-1; tentative D call: TRBD2 (6 bases). This CDR3 reads CAILSSGSGNEQFF. The DNA for the CDR3 is TGTGCCATCCTTTCAAGCGGAAGCGGGAATGAGCAGTTCTTC.